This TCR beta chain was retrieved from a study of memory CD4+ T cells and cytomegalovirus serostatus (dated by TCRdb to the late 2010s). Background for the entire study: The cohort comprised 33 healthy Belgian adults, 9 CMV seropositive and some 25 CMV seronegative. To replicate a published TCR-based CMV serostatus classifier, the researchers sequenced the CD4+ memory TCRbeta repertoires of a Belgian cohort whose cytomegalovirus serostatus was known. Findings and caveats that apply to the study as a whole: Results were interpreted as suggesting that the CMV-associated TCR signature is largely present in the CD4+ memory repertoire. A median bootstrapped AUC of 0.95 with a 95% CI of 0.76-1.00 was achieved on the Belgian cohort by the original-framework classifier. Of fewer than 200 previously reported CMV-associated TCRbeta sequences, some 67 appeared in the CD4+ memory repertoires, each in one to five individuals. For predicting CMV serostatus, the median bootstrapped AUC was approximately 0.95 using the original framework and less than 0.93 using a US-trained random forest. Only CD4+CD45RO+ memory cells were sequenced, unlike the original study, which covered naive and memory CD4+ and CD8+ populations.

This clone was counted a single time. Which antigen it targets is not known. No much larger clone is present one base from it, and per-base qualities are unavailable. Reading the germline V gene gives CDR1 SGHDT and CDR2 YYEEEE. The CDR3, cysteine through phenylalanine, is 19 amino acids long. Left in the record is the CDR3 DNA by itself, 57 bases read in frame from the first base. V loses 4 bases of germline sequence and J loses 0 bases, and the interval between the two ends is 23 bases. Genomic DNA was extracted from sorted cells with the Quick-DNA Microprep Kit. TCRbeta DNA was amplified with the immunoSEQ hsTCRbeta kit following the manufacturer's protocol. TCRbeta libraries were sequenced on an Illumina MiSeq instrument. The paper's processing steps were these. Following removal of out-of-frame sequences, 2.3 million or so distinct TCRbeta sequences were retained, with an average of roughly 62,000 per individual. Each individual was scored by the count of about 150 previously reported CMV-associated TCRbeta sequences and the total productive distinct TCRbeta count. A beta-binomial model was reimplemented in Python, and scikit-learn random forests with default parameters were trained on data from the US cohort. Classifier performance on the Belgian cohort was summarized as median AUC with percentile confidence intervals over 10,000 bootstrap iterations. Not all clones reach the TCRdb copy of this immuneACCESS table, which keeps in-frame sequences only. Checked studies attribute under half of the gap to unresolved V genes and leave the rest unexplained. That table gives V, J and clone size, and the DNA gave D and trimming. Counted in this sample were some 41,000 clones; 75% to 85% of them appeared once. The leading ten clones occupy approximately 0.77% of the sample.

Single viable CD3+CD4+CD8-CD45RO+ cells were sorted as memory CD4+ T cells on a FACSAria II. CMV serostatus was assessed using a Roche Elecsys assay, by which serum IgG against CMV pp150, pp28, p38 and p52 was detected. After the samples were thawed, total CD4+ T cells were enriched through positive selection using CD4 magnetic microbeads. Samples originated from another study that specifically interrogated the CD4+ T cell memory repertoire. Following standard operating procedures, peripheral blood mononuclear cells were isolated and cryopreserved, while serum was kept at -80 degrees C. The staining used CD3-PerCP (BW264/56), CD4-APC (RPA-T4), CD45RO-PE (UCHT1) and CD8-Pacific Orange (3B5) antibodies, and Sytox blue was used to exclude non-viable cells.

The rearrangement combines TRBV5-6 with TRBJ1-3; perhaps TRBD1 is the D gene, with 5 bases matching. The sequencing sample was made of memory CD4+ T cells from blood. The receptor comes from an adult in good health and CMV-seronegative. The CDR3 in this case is CASSLLPGFRGFSGNTIYF. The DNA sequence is TGTGCCAGCAGCCTCCTTCCGGGGTTCCGGGGCTTCTCTGGAAACACCATATATTTT.